These 27 T cell receptor beta chains were all obtained from the same sample, sequenced in a study of T cells in localized non-small cell lung cancer (dated by TCRdb to about 2020). Library creation used the immunoSEQ multiplex PCR assay. TCRdb re-hosts the immuneACCESS table, in-frame sequences only. Its copies lack some clones; in the studies checked, an unresolved V gene accounts for under half of them, and the cause for the rest is not known. The sample table lists just over 70,000 clones, about 86% of them with a count of one. The ten biggest clones cover 20% to 25% of the sample. The sequences come from peripheral blood, collected before any cancer treatment. The receptors here all came from a male donor older than 55 with stage III squamous cell lung carcinoma.

The genes are TRBV18 and TRBJ2-4, with 13 bases identical to TRBD2. CDR1 is KGHSH, CDR2 LQKENI, per germline. There are 16 residues in the CDR3. The junction had 2 bases not matched to a gene; V was cut back by 0 bases and J by 6 bases. The CDR3 DNA follows: TGTGCCAGCTCACCACCGACTAGCGGGGGGCCAAACATTCAGTACTTC. Protein: CASSPPTSGGPNIQYF.

The V gene is TRBV28, the J gene TRBJ1-2, with TRBD1 matching 8 bases. The germline CDR1 and CDR2 sequences are MDHEN and SYDVKM. The CDR3 is 16 amino acids. Trimming cost V 4 bases and J 7 bases; bases outside gene matches: 14. The CDR3 here is CASSWGTGGGLRGYTF. In nucleotides, the CDR3 is TGTGCCAGCAGTTGGGGAACAGGGGGGGGATTGCGTGGCTACACCTTC.

The chain employs TRBV29-1 and TRBJ2-3; TRBD2 matches 8 bases. CDR3 length equals 15 residues. Germline-derived CDR1 and CDR2 are SQVTM and ANQGSEA. The V and J ends lost 6 bases and 4 bases, in that order; junction bases with no gene match: 12. DNA of the CDR3: TGCAGCGTCCGGGGGGGAGGTTACGGGGCAGATACGCAGTATTTT. Translation gives CSVRGGGYGADTQYF.

The rearrangement joins TRBV29-1 to TRBJ2-2, with a possible D match to TRBD2 (6 bases). The germline gives CDR1 SQVTM, CDR2 ANQGSEA. CDR3 length equals 14 residues. V was clipped by 7 bases and J by 2 bases, with 14 bases between them. DNA of the CDR3: TGCAGCGCGGGGCACGGGGGTAACACCGGGGAGCTGTTTTTT. Amino acid sequence: CSAGHGGNTGELFF.

The chain combines TRBV19 with TRBJ2-6; no reliable D call. Germline CDR1 reads LNHDA; CDR2 reads SQIVND (reference sequence). V dropped 2 bases and J dropped 4 bases, with 6 bases sitting between them. This CDR3 has 14 amino acids. DNA of the CDR3: TGTGCCAGTAGTATAAGGAGAGGGGCCAACGTCCTGACTTTC. Encoded protein: CASSIRRGANVLTF.

The chain links TRBV27 to TRBJ1-5; TRBD1 matches 11 bases. CDR3 length: 16 residues. CDR1 and CDR2 (germline): MNHEY, SMNVEV (reference sequence). The junction had 7 bases not matched to a gene; V was cut back by 7 bases and J by 2 bases. The CDR3 is CASKRTGGFGNQPQHF. CDR3 sequence (DNA): TGTGCCAGCAAACGGACAGGGGGCTTCGGCAATCAGCCCCAGCATTTT.

The genes are TRBV5-6 and TRBJ2-5; 8 positions match TRBD1. The CDR3 runs to 16 residues. CDR1 is SGHDT and CDR2 is YYEEEE in the germline V gene. Trimming removed 0 bases from V and 5 bases from J; junction bases left unmatched: 9. The CDR3 loop is CASSLGGQGGRETQYF. The CDR3 nucleotides read TGTGCCAGCAGCTTGGGCGGACAGGGAGGAAGGGAGACCCAGTACTTC.

Here the CDR3 DNA reads TGTGCCAGCAGCCAGTTGACACCCACCTACGAGCAGTACTTC. Translation: CASSQLTPTYEQYF. The chain joins TRBV16 to TRBJ2-7; unclear D gene. This CDR3 region has 14 residues. V lost 3 bases, J lost 2 bases, and 11 bases lay in between. Germline CDR1 reads KGHSY; CDR2 reads FQNENV. Supplemented by reference TRBV16 and TRBJ2-7, the full variable domain reads GEEVAQTPKHLVRGEGQKAKLYCAPIKGHSYVFWYQQVLKNEFKFLISFQNENVFDETGMPKERFSAKCLPNSPCSLEIQATKLEDSAVYFCASSQLTPTYEQYFGPGTRLTVT.

The chain links TRBV7-2 to TRBJ2-1; D perhaps matches TRBD1 (6 bases). CDR1 is SGHTA, CDR2 FQGNSA, per germline. The CDR3 loop spans 14 amino acids. V was cut by 1 base and J by 10 bases, with 14 bases left in between. In DNA form, the CDR3 reads TGTGCCAGCAGCTTAGGTACGACAGGTCTAGAGCAGTTCTTC. It specifies CASSLGTTGLEQFF.

This clone was counted only a few times. The chain links TRBV14 to TRBJ1-6; possibly TRBD1 for D (6 bases). V lost 3 bases, J lost 6 bases, and 12 bases lay in between. This CDR3 is 15 amino acids long. The V gene's germline CDR1 is SGHDN and CDR2 FVKESK. The CDR3 sequence: CASSQARGTNSPLHF. The CDR3 DNA reads TGTGCCAGCAGCCAGGCTAGGGGGACTAATTCACCCCTCCACTTT.

V usage is TRBV5-1 and J usage is TRBJ1-2; TRBD1 aligns across 8 bases. Trimming cost V 3 bases and J 6 bases; bases outside gene matches: 7. The CDR3 length is 14 residues. Germline values: CDR1 SGHRS, CDR2 YFSETQ. CDR3 DNA: TGCGCCAGCAGCTCAGGACAGGGAAGGAATGGCTACACCTTC. Protein: CASSSGQGRNGYTF.

Only one count was recorded for this clone. The chain carries TRBV19 and TRBJ2-1; a weak D match, TRBD2 (7 bases). The germline V and J ends were trimmed by 7 bases and 8 bases, with 21 bases remaining between them. Germline loops: CDR1 LNHDA, CDR2 SQIVND (reference sequence). The CDR3 has 15 residues. CDR3 nucleotides: TGTGCCAGTACCGCGGCGGGGGCCCTCTGGGATGAGCAGTTCTTC. Its translation is CASTAAGALWDEQFF.

J is TRBJ1-5 and V is TRBV30; 7 nucleotides line up with TRBD1. Per the germline V gene, CDR1 is GTSNPN and CDR2 is SVGIG (reference sequence). This CDR3 is 15 amino acids long. V was pared by 5 bases and J by 1 base, with 8 bases of the junction left unmatched. The CDR3 spells CAWRQGSESNQPQHF. The CDR3 DNA sequence: TGTGCCTGGCGACAGGGCTCGGAGAGCAATCAGCCCCAGCATTTT.

V usage is TRBV6-5 and J usage is TRBJ1-4, with D unresolved. Germline assignment: CDR1 MNHEY and CDR2 SVGAGI. Trimming pared 2 bases from V and 3 bases from J, leaving 10 bases between. The CDR3 runs to 15 residues. The CDR3 bases are TGTGCCAGCAGTTACCGGCCCAACCCTAATGAAAAACTGTTTTTT. Protein: CASSYRPNPNEKLFF.

This clone was seen a single time. The CDR3 protein is CASSYRGGRSETQYF. The DNA for the CDR3 is TGTGCCAGCAGCTATCGGGGGGGCCGGTCGGAGACCCAGTACTTC. The genes are TRBV5-8 and TRBJ2-5, with TRBD2 matching over 8 bases. Germline trimming cut 3 bases from V and 5 bases from J; bases unmatched to any gene: 9. There are 15 residues in the CDR3. Germline V gene lookup returns CDR1 SGHTS and CDR2 YDEGEE. Supplemented by reference TRBV5-8 and TRBJ2-5, the full variable domain reads EAGVTQSPTHLIKTRGQQATLRCSPISGHTSVYWYQQALGLGLQFLLWYDEGEERNRGNFPPRFSGRQFPNYSSELNVNALELEDSALYLCASSYRGGRSETQYFGPGTRLLVL.

The chain employs TRBV5-4 and TRBJ2-5; D may be TRBD2 (5 bases). CDR1 and CDR2 (germline): SGHNT, YYREEE (reference sequence). V lost 4 bases and J lost 5, with 18 bases in between. The CDR3 has 15 residues. The CDR3 region is CASSPPGQRGETQYF. The CDR3 DNA is TGTGCCAGCAGCCCCCCAGGCCAGCGCGGGGAGACCCAGTACTTC. The whole variable domain, remainder taken from reference TRBV5-4 and TRBJ2-5, is ETGVTQSPTHLIKTRGQQVTLRCSSQSGHNTVSWYQQALGQGPQFIFQYYREEENGRGNFPPRFSGLQFPNYSSELNVNALELDDSALYLCASSPPGQRGETQYFGPGTRLLVL.

This CDR3 is CASSLAGEEKLFF. The CDR3 bases are TGTGCCAGCAGCTTAGCGGGGGAGGAAAAACTGTTTTTT. The chain uses TRBV5-8 and TRBJ1-4, with D possibly matching TRBD1 (5 bases). This CDR3 contains 13 residues. CDR1 is SGHTS and CDR2 is YDEGEE in the germline V gene. V was trimmed by 2 bases and J by 8 bases, leaving 10 bases between them.

The chain employs TRBV6-6 and TRBJ1-1; no clear D gene. Germline-derived CDR1 and CDR2 are MNHNY and SVGAGI (reference sequence). The germline V and J ends were trimmed by 4 bases and 1 base, with 1 base remaining between them. CDR3 length: 11 amino acids. The CDR3 DNA is TGTGCCAGCAGTTGGAACACTGAAGCTTTCTTT. It codes for CASSWNTEAFF.

This clone appeared once. The chain combines TRBV18 with TRBJ2-7; D perhaps matches TRBD1 (5 bases). The germline V gene encodes CDR1 KGHSH and CDR2 LQKENI. The CDR3 consists of 11 residues. V was clipped by 5 bases and J by 4 bases, with 6 bases between them. The CDR3 here is CASSAGYEQYF. The CDR3 bases are TGTGCCAGCTCAGCAGGGTACGAGCAGTACTTC.

The genes are TRBV5-1 and TRBJ1-2; D is perhaps TRBD1 (5 bases). CDR1 and CDR2 from the germline V gene are SGHRS and YFSETQ. V was clipped by 4 bases and J by 2 bases, with 6 bases between them. This CDR3 contains 12 residues. The CDR3 DNA follows: TGCGCCAGCAGCGAGGGGAACTATGGCTACACCTTC. Translated: CASSEGNYGYTF.

This clone was recorded a few times. The chain links TRBV7-2 to TRBJ1-3; the D gene is possibly TRBD1 (5 bases). This CDR3 has 15 residues. CDR1 is SGHTA and CDR2 is FQGNSA in the germline V gene. V was trimmed by 1 base and J by 8 bases, leaving 15 bases between them. Here the CDR3 reads CASSLEGTRGDTIYF. In DNA form, the CDR3 reads TGTGCCAGCAGCTTAGAGGGAACCCGAGGGGACACCATATATTTT.

This clone is a singleton in its sample. The CDR3 DNA reads TGTGCCAGTATTTATGCGGGTGAAGCTTTCTTT. Encoded protein: CASIYAGEAFF. This sequence joins TRBV19 and TRBJ1-1; D not resolved. Per the germline V gene, CDR1 is LNHDA and CDR2 is SQIVND (reference sequence). V shed 7 bases and J shed 7 bases, with 10 bases lying between them. This CDR3 has 11 residues.

Only a few counts were recorded for this clone. This chain joins TRBV6-1 and TRBJ2-7; D could derive from TRBD1 or TRBD2 (5 bases each). Trimming took 5 bases from V and 6 from J, leaving 17 bases between them. This CDR3 region has 14 residues. Per the germline V gene, CDR1 is MNHNS and CDR2 is SASEGT. In DNA, the CDR3 is TGTGCCAGCAGTCGAGAAGTCCAGGGAGCCGAGCAGTACGTC. Translation gives CASSREVQGAEQYV.

The chain has TRBV19 and TRBJ2-2; a weak D match, TRBD2 (6 bases). Deletions cut 5 bases from V and 5 bases from J, with 15 bases between. Looked up from germline, CDR1 is LNHDA and CDR2 is SQIVND (reference sequence). This CDR3 spans 15 amino acids. The CDR3 spells CASSPEGRRTGELFF. The CDR3 nucleotides read TGTGCCAGTAGTCCTGAGGGGAGGAGGACCGGGGAGCTGTTTTTT.

The V and J genes are TRBV5-4 and TRBJ1-2; 7 nucleotides line up with TRBD1. The germline gives CDR1 SGHNT, CDR2 YYREEE (reference sequence). The CDR3 length is 13 residues. V shed 5 bases and J 7 bases; nucleotides not matched to a gene: 8. The CDR3, as DNA: TGTGCCAGCAGTCTACAGGGGCCTGCTGGCTACACCTTC. Translating gives CASSLQGPAGYTF.

The chain is built from TRBV28 and TRBJ2-3, with D unresolved. Germline values: CDR1 MDHEN, CDR2 SYDVKM. V lost 7 bases and J 1 base, leaving 12 bases between the germline ends. CDR3 length: 14 residues. For the CDR3, the DNA is TGTGCCAGCATCTCGCCACTTCGCACAGATACGCAGTATTTT. This encodes CASISPLRTDTQYF.

This clone was observed a few times. The chain carries TRBV11-3 and TRBJ2-3, with 10 bases lining up with TRBD1. V was pared by 5 bases and J by 5 bases, with 10 bases of the junction left unmatched. Germline-derived CDR1 and CDR2 are SGHNT and YENEEA. The CDR3 loop spans 16 amino acids. For the CDR3, the DNA is TGTGCCAGCAGCCATATTGGACAGGGGGTGAGAGATACGCAGTATTTT. This encodes CASSHIGQGVRDTQYF. Full variable domain (missing parts from reference TRBV11-3 and TRBJ2-3): EAGVVQSPRYKIIEKKQPVAFWCNPISGHNTLYWYLQNLGQGPELLIRYENEEAVDDSQLPKDRFSAERLKGVDSTLKIQPAELGDSAVYLCASSHIGQGVRDTQYFGPGTRLTVL.